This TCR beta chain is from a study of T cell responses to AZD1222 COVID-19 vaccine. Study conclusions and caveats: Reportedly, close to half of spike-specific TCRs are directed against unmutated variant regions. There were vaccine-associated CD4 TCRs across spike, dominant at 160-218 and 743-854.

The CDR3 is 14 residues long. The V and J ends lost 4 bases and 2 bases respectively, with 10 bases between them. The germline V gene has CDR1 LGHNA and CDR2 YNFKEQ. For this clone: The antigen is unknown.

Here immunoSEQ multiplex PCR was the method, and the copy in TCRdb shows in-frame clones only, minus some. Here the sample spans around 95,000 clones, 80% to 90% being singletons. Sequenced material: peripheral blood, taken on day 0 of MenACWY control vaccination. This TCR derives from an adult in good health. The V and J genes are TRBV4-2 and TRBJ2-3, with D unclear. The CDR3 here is CASSPGPYTDTQYF. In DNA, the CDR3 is TGTGCCAGCAGCCCCGGGCCTTACACAGATACGCAGTATTTT.